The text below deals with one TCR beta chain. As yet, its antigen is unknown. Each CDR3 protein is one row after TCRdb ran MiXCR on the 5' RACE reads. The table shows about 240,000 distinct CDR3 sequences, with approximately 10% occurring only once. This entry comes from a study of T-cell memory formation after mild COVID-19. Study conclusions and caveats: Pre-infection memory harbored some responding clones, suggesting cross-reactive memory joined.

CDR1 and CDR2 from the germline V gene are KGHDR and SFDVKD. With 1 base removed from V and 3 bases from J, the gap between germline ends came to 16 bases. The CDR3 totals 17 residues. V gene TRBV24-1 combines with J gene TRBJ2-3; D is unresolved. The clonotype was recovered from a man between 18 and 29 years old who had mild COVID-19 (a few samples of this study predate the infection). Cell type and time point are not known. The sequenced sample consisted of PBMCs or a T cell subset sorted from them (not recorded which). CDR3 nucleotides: TGTGCCACCAGTGATTTCAAGGCCAGCCTCAGGACAGATACGCAGTATTTT. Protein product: CATSDFKASLRTDTQYF.